These T cell receptor beta chains were read from a single sample in a study of blood T cell repertoires in COVID-19. Data came from immunoSEQ multiplex PCR; TCRdb stores just in-frame clones and leaves some out. The sample yields 180,000 or so clones, roughly 79% seen once. Sequenced material: peripheral blood. These receptors were obtained from a woman between 40 and 50 years old with COVID-19, enrolled during active disease. The CDR3 runs from the conserved cysteine through the conserved F or W. The order of the fields is clone size, CDR3 length, D gene, V gene, J gene, CDR3 protein, CDR3 DNA. The D gene is left open where the match is weak. Size is omitted from some rows. Given values are once, few, many or a class for expanded clones.

.	15	.	TRBV5-1	TRBJ2-7	CASSQYDSTSYEQYF	TGCGCCAGCAGCCAATACGACTCGACCTCCTACGAGCAGTACTTC
.	16	.	TRBV9	TRBJ2-4	CASSDRTGLAKNIQYF	TGTGCCAGCAGCGATAGGACGGGACTAGCCAAAAACATTCAGTACTTC
.	15	.	TRBV15	TRBJ2-2	CATSRDQLFTGELFF	TGTGCCACCAGCAGAGATCAATTGTTCACCGGGGAGCTGTTTTTT
.	17	TRBD2	TRBV5-4	TRBJ2-1	CASSLTSGLAVRDEQFF	TGTGCCAGCAGCTTAACCTCTGGACTAGCGGTTCGGGATGAGCAGTTCTTC
.	13	.	TRBV12-3/TRBV12-4	TRBJ1-6	CASSLVSDSPLHF	TGTGCCAGCAGTTTAGTCTCCGATTCACCCCTCCACTTT
.	13	TRBD1	TRBV6-4	TRBJ1-1	CASRGQVNTEAFF	TGTGCCAGCAGGGGACAGGTGAACACTGAAGCTTTCTTT
.	15	.	TRBV6-5	TRBJ2-1	CASSYSPGVVNEQFF	TGTGCCAGCAGTTACTCTCCGGGAGTGGTAAATGAGCAGTTCTTC
few	15	TRBD2	TRBV19	TRBJ2-1	CASSRAGGSYNEQFF	TGTGCCAGCTCCAGGGCGGGAGGGTCCTACAATGAGCAGTTCTTC
few	15	TRBD1	TRBV27	TRBJ2-7	CASRLATGGTYEQYF	TGTGCCAGCAGGCTAGCGACAGGGGGGACCTACGAGCAGTACTTC
.	15	.	TRBV6-6	TRBJ2-2	CASRGGGPNTGELFF	TGTGCCAGCAGGGGGGGTGGGCCGAACACCGGGGAGCTGTTTTTT
.	13	.	TRBV28	TRBJ1-5	CASSLVRGQPQHF	TGTGCCAGCAGTTTGGTCAGGGGTCAGCCCCAGCATTTT
.	15	.	TRBV28	TRBJ2-1	CASSLSGATIGEQFF	TGTGCCAGCAGCCTTAGCGGAGCGACAATCGGTGAGCAGTTCTTC
.	17	TRBD2	TRBV7-8	TRBJ2-2	CASSRSRLAGNTGELFF	TGTGCCAGCAGCCGATCCCGACTAGCGGGGAACACCGGGGAGCTGTTTTTT
.	17	.	TRBV6-1	TRBJ1-1	CASSEFVGGGSATEAFF	TGTGCCAGCAGTGAATTTGTTGGGGGAGGTTCCGCCACTGAAGCTTTCTTT
few	15	TRBD2	TRBV19	TRBJ2-1	CASKWGTSGYNEQFF	TGTGCCAGTAAGTGGGGGACTAGCGGCTACAATGAGCAGTTCTTC